Following are 24 T cell receptor beta chains from one sample sequenced in a study of graft-versus-host responses after intestinal transplantation. These receptors' targets are unknown. The table came from immunoSEQ multiplex PCR; TCRdb's copy has only in-frame clones and leaves some out. The sample lists tens of thousands of clones, 75% to 95% occurring once. Sequences were derived from unstimulated CD4+ T cells sorted from spleen or lymph node cells, sampled before transplant. The receptor source for this set is a human donor who was the organ donor for an intestinal transplant.

J is TRBJ2-1 and V is TRBV10-1, with TRBD1 identical over 7 bases. Trimming removed 5 bases from V and 8 bases from J; junction bases left unmatched: 3. Germline V gene sequence: CDR1 WNHNN, CDR2 SYGVQD (reference sequence). CDR3 length: 12 amino acids. The CDR3 nucleotides read TGCGCCAGCAGTAGACAGGGCTATGAGCAGTTCTTC. Translated, it gives CASSRQGYEQFF.

J is TRBJ2-3 and V is TRBV15, with unresolved D. V was cut by 6 bases and J by 7 bases, with 14 bases left in between. Germline CDR1 and CDR2: LNHNV and YYDKDF (reference sequence). This CDR3 has 13 residues. The CDR3 sequence: CATSGGLTHTQYF. CDR3 nucleotide sequence: TGTGCCACCAGTGGCGGTCTCACTCATACGCAGTATTTT.

The chain recombines TRBV5-1 with TRBJ1-1; a weak D match, TRBD1 (5 bases). The V end lost 4 bases, the J end lost 4 bases, and 11 bases lay between the germline ends. CDR1 and CDR2 (germline): SGHRS, YFSETQ. The CDR3 has 13 residues. This chain's CDR3 is CASSLQQATEAFF. The CDR3 DNA reads TGCGCCAGCAGCCTACAACAGGCCACTGAAGCTTTCTTT. The whole variable domain, remainder taken from reference TRBV5-1 and TRBJ1-1, is KAGVTQTPRYLIKTRGQQVTLSCSPISGHRSVSWYQQTPGQGLQFLFEYFSETQRNKGNFPGRFSGRQFSNSRSEMNVSTLELGDSALYLCASSLQQATEAFFGQGTRLTVV.

The J gene is TRBJ2-2, the V gene TRBV5-1; 7 nucleotides match TRBD2. CDR1 is SGHRS and CDR2 is YFSETQ in the germline V gene. CDR3 size: 15 residues. V shed 5 bases, J shed 8 bases, and the junction held 12 bases outside the gene matches. Here the CDR3 reads CASSRDYLHFGELFF. The CDR3, as DNA: TGCGCCAGCAGTCGGGACTATCTACACTTTGGGGAGCTGTTTTTT.

The genes are TRBV5-1 and TRBJ1-1; D is possibly TRBD1 (6 bases). CDR1 SGHRS and CDR2 YFSETQ come from the germline V gene. V gave up 0 bases and J gave up 1 base, with 10 bases separating them. This CDR3 has 15 amino acids. The CDR3 nucleotides read TGCGCCAGCAGCTTGGGGGGGACATCGAACACTGAAGCTTTCTTT. Translating gives CASSLGGTSNTEAFF.

This clone has a single count. This rearrangement joins TRBV5-1 to TRBJ2-7; possible D gene TRBD1, 5 bases. CDR1 and CDR2 from the germline V gene are SGHRS and YFSETQ. V lost 0 bases to trimming and J lost 10 bases, with 14 bases between them. The CDR3 totals 13 residues. The CDR3: CASSLVSGQGQYF. CDR3 nucleotides: TGCGCCAGCAGCTTGGTTTCTGGCCAGGGCCAGTACTTC.

The chain recombines TRBV2 with TRBJ1-5, with D possibly being TRBD1 (5 bases). Looked up from germline, CDR1 is SNHLY and CDR2 is FYNNEI. This CDR3 has 14 residues. V was pared by 5 bases and J by 4 bases, with 12 bases between. CDR3 sequence: CASSMAGWNQPQHF. Here the CDR3 DNA reads TGTGCCAGCAGTATGGCAGGGTGGAATCAGCCCCAGCATTTT.

This clone was observed a single time. The V call is TRBV7-2, the J call TRBJ2-2, with D possibly TRBD2 on 6 matching bases. Trimming left V 8 bases short and J 2 bases short, with 18 bases between. This CDR3 contains 16 residues. Germline assignment: CDR1 SGHTA and CDR2 FQGNSA. The CDR3 here is CASYMWDFPNTGELFF. The DNA of the CDR3 is TGTGCCAGCTATATGTGGGACTTCCCCAACACCGGGGAGCTGTTTTTT.

V gene TRBV7-8 combines with J gene TRBJ2-7; 8 bases agree with TRBD1. The CDR3 has 15 residues. In germline, CDR1 is SGHVS, CDR2 FQNEAQ. V was clipped by 5 bases and J by 7 bases; unmatched bases: 13. CDR3 loop: CASSPSTGGLWEQYF. DNA of the CDR3: TGTGCCAGCAGCCCAAGTACAGGGGGTCTGTGGGAGCAGTACTTC.

This chain uses TRBV11-2 with TRBJ1-2; no firm D call. The CDR3 is 15 residues long. Germline V gives CDR1 SGHAT, CDR2 FQNNGV. The V gene lost 0 bases and the J gene lost 2 bases, with 10 bases spanning the gap. CDR3 residues: CASSLDASRNYGYTF. The DNA of the CDR3 is TGTGCCAGCAGCTTAGATGCTTCTAGGAACTATGGCTACACCTTC.

The chain employs TRBV7-2 and TRBJ2-7; 10 nucleotides agree with TRBD2. The V gene's germline CDR1 is SGHTA and CDR2 FQGNSA. The CDR3 has 14 residues. Unmatched junction bases numbered 3, after V lost 5 bases and J lost 2 bases. The CDR3 nucleotides are TGTGCCAGCAGCAGGACTAGCGGAACCTACGAGCAGTACTTC. Its protein is CASSRTSGTYEQYF.

J is TRBJ1-1 and V is TRBV14; 8 bases line up with TRBD1. The length of the CDR3 is 15 residues. CDR1 is SGHDN and CDR2 is FVKESK in the germline V gene. The V and J ends lost 8 bases and 1 base, in that order; junction bases with no gene match: 9. The CDR3 sequence: CASRRTGYGNTEAFF. DNA of the CDR3: TGTGCCAGCCGCCGGACAGGGTACGGGAACACTGAAGCTTTCTTT.

Here the CDR3 reads CASSELDGGGSPLHF. In DNA form, the CDR3 reads TGTGCCAGCAGTGAATTAGACGGCGGCGGCTCACCCCTCCACTTT. The chain has TRBV25-1 and TRBJ1-6; D call uncertain. Germline V gene sequence: CDR1 MGHDK, CDR2 SYGVNS. The ends were cut back, 1 base at V and 10 bases at J, with 14 bases in the middle. This CDR3 has 15 residues.

This sequence joins TRBV7-8 and TRBJ1-3, with D possibly being TRBD1 (6 bases). Looked up from germline, CDR1 is SGHVS and CDR2 is FQNEAQ. This CDR3 is built from 17 residues. V was cut by 4 bases and J by 3 bases, with 19 bases left in between. This chain's CDR3 is CASSSRFMGTLGNTIYF. The DNA for the CDR3 is TGTGCCAGCAGCTCGCGATTTATGGGGACACTTGGAAACACCATATATTTT.

The chain couples TRBV7-3 to TRBJ2-5; D may be TRBD2 (6 bases). The CDR3 has 15 amino acids. Trimming took off 1 base at V and 5 bases at J, with 14 bases between the two ends. Germline values: CDR1 SGHTA, CDR2 FQGTGA. As DNA, the CDR3 is TGTGCCAGCAGCTTAAGGGGGGATTTAACGGAGACCCAGTACTTC. The encoded protein is CASSLRGDLTETQYF. Based on the CDR3 plus reference TRBV7-3 and TRBJ2-5, the full variable domain is GAGVSQTPSNKVTEKGKYVELRCDPISGHTALYWYRQSLGQGPEFLIYFQGTGAADDSGLPNDRFFAVRPEGSVSTLKIQRTERGDSAVYLCASSLRGDLTETQYFGPGTRLLVL.

The chain links TRBV5-1 to TRBJ2-2; 9 bases match TRBD2. Germline V gene sequence: CDR1 SGHRS, CDR2 YFSETQ. The CDR3 is 16 amino acids. The J segment lost 1 base and the V segment lost 2 bases, leaving 3 bases of the junction unmatched. The CDR3 sequence is CASSLRLAVNTGELFF. CDR3 nucleotides: TGCGCCAGCAGCTTAAGACTAGCGGTGAACACCGGGGAGCTGTTTTTT. The entire variable domain, with the rest obtained from reference TRBV5-1 and TRBJ2-2, is as follows: KAGVTQTPRYLIKTRGQQVTLSCSPISGHRSVSWYQQTPGQGLQFLFEYFSETQRNKGNFPGRFSGRQFSNSRSEMNVSTLELGDSALYLCASSLRLAVNTGELFFGEGSRLTVL.

The chain joins TRBV28 to TRBJ1-4; TRBD1 agrees at 10 bases. Germline CDR1 reads MDHEN; CDR2 reads SYDVKM. Trimming took 6 bases from V and 8 from J; bases not matched to a gene: 15. The CDR3 is made up of 17 amino acids. CDR3 in DNA: TGTGCCAGCAGCCGGGACAGGGGTATGGGGTTTCGGGAAAAACTGTTTTTT. This sequence encodes CASSRDRGMGFREKLFF.

V gene TRBV7-9 combines with J gene TRBJ2-5; perhaps TRBD2 as D (6 bases). Trimming removed 1 base from V and 2 bases from J, with 17 bases in between. This CDR3 is built from 17 residues. In germline, CDR1 is SEHNR, CDR2 FQNEAQ (reference sequence). The CDR3 DNA reads as TGTGCCAGCAGCTTAGAAGGAGGGATAAGACCTCAAGAGACCCAGTACTTC. Residues: CASSLEGGIRPQETQYF.

The rearrangement joins TRBV18 to TRBJ2-3; D is undetermined. CDR3 size: 14 residues. Looked up from germline, CDR1 is KGHSH and CDR2 is LQKENI. The germline V and J ends were trimmed by 8 bases and 0 bases, with 12 bases remaining between them. DNA of the CDR3: TGTGCCAGCACTCCCACGTCGAGCACAGATACGCAGTATTTT. Translated, it gives CASTPTSSTDTQYF.

As for this clone: Other DNA sequences in this sample translate to the same CDR3. The chain combines TRBV29-1 with TRBJ2-5; 7 bases are shared with TRBD1. V lost 4 bases to trimming and J lost 1 base; unmatched junction nucleotides: 0. This CDR3 region has 12 residues. Germline lookup yields CDR1 SQVTM and CDR2 ANQGSEA. CDR3 DNA: TGCAGCGTTGGACAGGGCCAAGAGACCCAGTACTTC. It specifies CSVGQGQETQYF.

The V gene is TRBV2, the J gene TRBJ2-7; 10 nucleotides line up with TRBD2. The J segment lost 2 bases and the V segment lost 6 bases, leaving 7 bases of the junction unmatched. Germline V gene lookup returns CDR1 SNHLY and CDR2 FYNNEI. The CDR3 is made up of 15 amino acids. CDR3: CASSGGLAGAYEQYF. CDR3 coding DNA: TGTGCCAGCAGCGGCGGGCTAGCGGGAGCCTACGAGCAGTACTTC.

V gene TRBV18 combines with J gene TRBJ1-1; D is unclear. CDR3 length equals 16 residues. Trimming took off 1 base at V and 6 bases at J, with 18 bases between the two ends. Germline V gene sequence: CDR1 KGHSH, CDR2 LQKENI. The DNA of the CDR3 is TGTGCCAGCTCACCACGGTCCAGTGGCGCGACTGCTGAAGCTTTCTTT. Protein sequence: CASSPRSSGATAEAFF.

The chain combines TRBV4-2 with TRBJ1-4; 8 nucleotides align to TRBD1. This CDR3 has 14 residues. Germline V gives CDR1 LGHNA, CDR2 YNFKEQ. Trimming at V came to 1 base and at J to 8 bases, leaving 3 bases not matched to a gene. CDR3: CASSQARGREKLFF. CDR3 sequence (DNA): TGTGCCAGCAGCCAAGCCAGGGGGCGCGAAAAACTGTTTTTT.

This rearrangement joins TRBV6-6 to TRBJ1-1; D not certain. The germline CDR1 and CDR2 sequences are MNHNY and SVGAGI (reference sequence). Between the trimmed V and J ends, which lost 6 bases and 4 bases, there was a span of 15 bases. The CDR3 sequence is 14 residues long. The CDR3 sequence is CASRRREESTEAFF. The CDR3 DNA sequence: TGTGCCAGCAGGAGGAGGGAAGAGAGCACTGAAGCTTTCTTT.